This T cell receptor (beta chain) was captured in a study of CD8+CD57+ T cells in acquired aplastic anemia (dated by TCRdb to the late 2010s). In the study overall: Extracted DNA from sorted CD4+ and CD8+ cells averaged approximately 3 ug, ranging from about 0.2 to 30 ug. An average of approximately 9.8 million reads for CD4+ cells and 12 million or so reads for CD8+ cells was obtained from healthy donor samples.

The study deep-sequenced TCR repertoires of sorted CD4+ and CD8+ blood T cells from severe aplastic anemia patients and healthy subjects. Ficoll-Paque density gradient centrifugation was used to isolate peripheral blood mononuclear cells. CD4+ and CD8+ T cells were sorted by FACS or magnetic beads before DNA extraction. Profiling of TCR beta VDJ combinations and CDR3 sequences used genomic DNA as the template. An Illumina HiSeq 2000 was used for TCR repertoire sequencing. Turning to the authors' computational methods: Repertoires were assessed using TRBV/TRBJ rearrangement plots, CDR3 size and DJ length profiles, and Simpson's diversity index. The most abundant DNA sequence in the deep sequencing data was taken as the immunodominant clone. CDR3 amino acid sequences were screened for sharing across subjects and compared with published repertoires and the VDJdb database. TCRdb's own reprocessing of the public reads used fastp at Q25 and MiXCR and kept productive beta chains. Every CDR3 protein is listed once, alongside the most common genes and DNA of its rows. The authors' filters were not applied to this entry. The sample profile shows hundreds of thousands of distinct CDR3 sequences; approximately 70% of them were found once. Approximately 3.9% of the sample belongs to the ten largest clones.

This clonotype was recorded many times. The antigen it recognizes is unknown. No base quality values were provided; no much bigger clone lies one nucleotide off. Study-wide conclusions, independent of this receptor: Twenty-nine CD8+ CDR3 sequences were shared between patients and controls but appeared highly expressed in patients and within their immunodominant clones. Between patients and healthy controls, no significant difference in CD8+ Simpson's diversity was found (P=0.060).

Deletion took 2 bases off V and 7 bases off J, with a span of 8 bases between the germline ends. Reading from cysteine to phenylalanine, the CDR3 counts 12 amino acids. Of all the DNA, just the CDR3 is kept, 36 bases in frame from base 1. Via the germline V gene (reference sequence), CDR1 is PRHDT and CDR2 FYEKMQ. The sample consisted of sorted CD4+, CD8+, or CD8+CD57+ T cells (not recorded which) from PBMCs. The clonotype was recovered from a human donor in good health, serving as a control. The rearranged segments are TRBV13 and TRBJ1-1, and perhaps TRBD1 as D gene, on 5 matching bases. For the CDR3, the sequence is CASSLLRGEAFF. In nucleotide form, the sequence is TGTGCCAGCAGCTTACTGAGGGGTGAAGCTTTCTTT.